A single sample is the source of the 3 T cell receptor beta chains below, sequenced in a study of technical replicates of blood from a handful of donors. The method was immunoSEQ multiplex PCR; TCRdb's version includes in-frame clones alone and lacks a portion of them. The data contain 68,000 or so clones, approximately 93% of them singletons. Sequencing was done on a sample of PBMCs. These TCRs come from a human donor in good health. Some clones in this sample may be carry-over from other donors' samples.

The chain is built from TRBV7-9 and TRBJ2-7, with a tentative D call TRBD2 (5 bases). The CDR3 loop spans 18 amino acids. In germline, CDR1 is SEHNR, CDR2 FQNEAQ (reference sequence). Trimming shortened V by 0 bases and J by 2 bases, and 20 bases separated the two germline ends. Here the CDR3 reads CASSLAKFLGLGTYEQYF. The CDR3 DNA follows: TGTGCCAGCAGCTTAGCGAAATTTCTCGGACTGGGGACCTACGAGCAGTACTTC.

The chain is built from TRBV4-3 and TRBJ1-1; D might be TRBD1 (5 bases). The V end was cut by 0 bases, the J end by 3 bases, with 11 bases between. This CDR3 region has 15 residues. Germline loops: CDR1 LGHNA, CDR2 YSLEER. This CDR3 is CASSQDLSRDTEAFF. The CDR3 coding sequence is TGCGCCAGCAGCCAAGATCTGTCCAGGGACACTGAAGCTTTCTTT.

This clone was counted a single time. The chain recombines TRBV7-9 with TRBJ1-2; TRBD1 matches 8 bases. This CDR3 spans 14 amino acids. V shed 0 bases, J shed 6 bases, and the junction held 3 bases outside the gene matches. The germline V gene has CDR1 SEHNR and CDR2 FQNEAQ (reference sequence). CDR3 coding DNA: TGTGCCAGCAGCTTAGCCAGGGGGCTGGATGGCTACACCTTC. Its protein product is CASSLARGLDGYTF.